This TCR beta chain was sequenced in a study of blood T cell repertoires in COVID-19 (dated by TCRdb to the early 2020s). Regarding the research as a whole: The collaborator samples originated in the United States, Italy and Spain and spanned the acute and convalescent phases of COVID-19. The prospective study material was composed of cDNA or gDNA derived from T cells, B-cell-depleted T cells, or PBMCs. The dataset comprised deeply sampled blood TCRbeta repertoires from subjects exposed to, actively infected with, or recovered from COVID-19. The repertoires were made available in a free public database intended to serve as a resource for research on the immune response to SARS-CoV-2. The samples were drawn from two sources: the first 160 participants of the ongoing ImmuneRACE study, and 950 to 1,500 subjects contributed by 6 global collaborators. Nearly every sample came with metadata listing a de-identified subject ID, COVID-19 status, age in years and sex. HLA class I and class II types, where available, came from metadata supplied by the sample provider rather than from assay-based typing.

TCRbeta CDR3 regions were amplified from genomic DNA by means of the immunoSEQ Assay, a bias-controlled multiplex PCR. For the original study's pipeline: The number of nucleated cells in each sample was estimated by amplification of reference gene primers within the assay. To quantify the absolute abundance of each unique TCRbeta CDR3 rearrangement, sequence reads were collapsed and filtered. For each sample, productive Simpson clonality was calculated as the square root of Simpson's diversity index over productive rearrangements. TCRdb provides this immuneACCESS table in a form limited to in-frame rearrangements. Some clones are lacking; in checked studies, under half of them reflect an unresolved V gene, and why the rest are absent is not known. V and J calls and clone size are those listed in that table; D and trimming were worked out from the DNA. The sample contains 200,000 to 250,000 clones, roughly 75% of them found a single time. The ten most abundant clones make up around 7.3% of the sample.

A note on this clone: It lacks a known antigen. No much larger clone is present one base from it, and per-base qualities are unavailable.

Study-wide findings and limitations: Clinical and demographic metadata were provided uncurated, with the amount varying by source and participant.

The CDR3, cysteine through phenylalanine, is 15 amino acids long. Here the CDR3 DNA is all that survives: 45 bases in frame from base 1. CDR1 and CDR2 are read off the germline V gene (reference sequence) as MNHEY and SMNVEV. V trim: 2 bases; J trim: 7 bases; unmatched bases: 9. Collaborating institutions collected whole blood in K2EDTA tubes following their own protocols. For TCRbeta analysis, collaborators shipped samples in one of three forms: frozen whole blood, isolated PBMCs, or DNA extracted from either of those sample types. The sequencing sample was made of peripheral blood. This TCR was sampled from a woman in her sixties or seventies with acute or convalescent COVID-19. The chain uses TRBV27 and TRBJ1-2, with 8 bases matching TRBD1. The nucleotides are TGTGCCAGCAGTTTAGACCCAGGGGGCATCGGTGGCTACACCTTC. Its translation is CASSLDPGGIGGYTF.